In its sample, the clone carrying this T cell receptor (beta chain) was seen many times. The isolated RNA, all of it, was reverse transcribed, so expressed TCRB transcripts were what got sequenced. The protocol was immunoSEQ multiplex PCR, while the TCRdb copy is restricted to in-frame clones and leaves out a portion. The sample carries 150,000 to 190,000 clones, approximately 8.1% recorded once. The data were taken from a study of beta chain features in type 1 diabetes. Germline CDR1 KGHSH, CDR2 LQKENI. CDR3 length: 16 residues. V was shortened by 3 bases and J by 3 bases, with 15 bases between the two germline ends.

V gene TRBV18 combines with J gene TRBJ2-1; a weak D match, TRBD2 (5 bases). The sample consisted of central memory CD4+ T cells from blood. The TCR originated in a young man in good health. Written as DNA, the CDR3 is TGTGCCAGCTCACCGCCTAGCATGTCCCTCTACAATGAGCAGTTCTTC. This encodes CASSPPSMSLYNEQFF.